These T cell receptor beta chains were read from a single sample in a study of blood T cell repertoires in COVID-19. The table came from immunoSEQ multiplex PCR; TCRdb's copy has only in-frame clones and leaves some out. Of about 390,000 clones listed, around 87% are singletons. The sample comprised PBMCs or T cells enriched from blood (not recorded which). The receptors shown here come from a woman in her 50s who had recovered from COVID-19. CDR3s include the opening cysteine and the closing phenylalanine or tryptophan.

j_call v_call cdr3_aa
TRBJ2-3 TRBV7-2 CASSKSVRISTDTQYF
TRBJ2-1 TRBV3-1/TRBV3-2 CASSLIAGGLNNEQFF
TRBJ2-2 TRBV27 CASSFIAGNTGELFF
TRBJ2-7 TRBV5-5 CASSLEVTREQYF
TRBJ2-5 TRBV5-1 CASSGGAGNQETQYF
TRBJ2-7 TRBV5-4 CASSSYLQGHEQYF
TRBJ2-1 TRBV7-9 CASSWDRDEQFF
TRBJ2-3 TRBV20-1 CSTGTSDTQYF
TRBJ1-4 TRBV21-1 CASSKIGPREGKEKLFF
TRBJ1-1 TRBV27 CASSFGTYTEAFF
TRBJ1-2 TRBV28 CASSLRDRVNYGYTF
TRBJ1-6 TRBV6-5 CASGRGRYNSPLHF
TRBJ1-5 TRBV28 CASSPPIGGGQPQHF
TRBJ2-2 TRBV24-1 CATSDLLGGLSGELFF
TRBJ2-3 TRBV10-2 CASSRGGRSTDTQYF
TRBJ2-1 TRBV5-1 CASRGTAGGLNEQFF
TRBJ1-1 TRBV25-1 CASSWTENTEAFF
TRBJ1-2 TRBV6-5 CASLISQTRGNGYTF
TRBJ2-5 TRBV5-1 CASSLGTFSETQYF
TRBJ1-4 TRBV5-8 CASSLVTGSGKLFF
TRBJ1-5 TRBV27 CASSLAGYGQPQHF
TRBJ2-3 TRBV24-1 CATSDLEGFQWGGTDTQYF
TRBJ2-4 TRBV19 CASSIVGGIAKNIQYF
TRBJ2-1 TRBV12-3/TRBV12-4 CASSFMISQFF
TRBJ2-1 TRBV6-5 CASRGTGGYNEQFF
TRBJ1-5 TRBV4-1 CASSQATNQPQHF
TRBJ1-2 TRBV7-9 CASSSPGWGYGYTF
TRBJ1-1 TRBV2 CASDLTAMNTEAFF
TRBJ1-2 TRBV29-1 CSVDPQAFNYGYTF
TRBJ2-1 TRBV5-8 CASSQGTYQNYNEQFF
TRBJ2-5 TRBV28 CASSPGTEETQYF
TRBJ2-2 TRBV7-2 CASSLWADTGELFF
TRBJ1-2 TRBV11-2 CASSSLDFSSDGYTF
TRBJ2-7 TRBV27 CASIFFGASGVYEQYF